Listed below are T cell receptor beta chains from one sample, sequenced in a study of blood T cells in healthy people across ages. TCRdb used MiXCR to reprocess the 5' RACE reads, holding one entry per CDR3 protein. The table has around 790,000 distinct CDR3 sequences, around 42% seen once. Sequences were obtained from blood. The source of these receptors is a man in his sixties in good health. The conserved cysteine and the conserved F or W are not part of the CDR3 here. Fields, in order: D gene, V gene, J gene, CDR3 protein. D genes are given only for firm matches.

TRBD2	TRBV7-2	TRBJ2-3	ASSLGGTSGTHTQY
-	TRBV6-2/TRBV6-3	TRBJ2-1	ASSYGTDNEQF
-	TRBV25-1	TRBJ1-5	ASSEEKGSSNQPQH
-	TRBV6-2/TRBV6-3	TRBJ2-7	ASSYIWVTGSYEQY
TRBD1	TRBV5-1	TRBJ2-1	ASRGTGTEVNEQF
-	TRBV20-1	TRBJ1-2	SAFGQGNYGYT
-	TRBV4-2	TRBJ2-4	ASSQDPLSRVGDIQY
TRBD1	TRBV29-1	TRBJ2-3	STRGSNTQY
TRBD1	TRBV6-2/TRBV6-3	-	ASSYRTGGLNNEQY
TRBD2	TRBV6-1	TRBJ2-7	ASSRMVGGTSDEQY
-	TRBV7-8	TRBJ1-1	ASSLDIQQPPEAF